One and the same sample provided the 31 T cell receptor beta chains below, sequenced in a study of T-cell reconstitution after alpha-beta-depleted transplantation in children. This sample's TCRbeta library carried unique molecular identifier barcodes. In TCRdb, the PCR reads were re-called with MiXCR into one record per CDR3 protein. The repertoire includes 300,000 or so distinct CDR3 sequences, 9.9% of them detected once, and over 9% sits in the top ten. This specimen consisted of PBMCs from the stem cell graft donor, obtained from the stem cell graft. All receptors come from a human donor who donated a stem cell graft to a child with SCID.

The CDR3 coding sequence is TGCGCCAGCAGCTTACGACAGATGAATGAAAAACTGTTTTTT. Protein product: CASSLRQMNEKLFF. The chain uses TRBV5-1 and TRBJ1-4; TRBD1 might be the D (5 bases). Germline assignment: CDR1 SGHRS and CDR2 YFSETQ. This CDR3 is 14 amino acids long. Trimming shortened V by 2 bases and J by 5 bases, and 10 bases separated the two germline ends.

This clonotype came up a few times. The chain is built from TRBV20-1 and TRBJ2-3; TRBD2 matches 12 bases. The CDR3 sequence is 15 residues long. Germline V gives CDR1 DFQATT, CDR2 SNEGSKA (reference sequence). Trimming removed 0 bases from V and 8 bases from J; junction bases left unmatched: 6. CDR3 amino acids: CSARDLAGGQGTQYF. CDR3 nucleotides: TGCAGTGCTAGAGACCTAGCGGGGGGGCAGGGTACGCAGTATTTT.

The chain couples TRBV12-3 or TRBV12-4 to TRBJ1-2, with TRBD1 as a possible D gene (5 bases). CDR3 length equals 12 residues. Trimming removed 5 bases at V and 8 bases at J, with 12 bases between. The CDR3 DNA is TGTGCCAGCAGTAGGGGTTCGGGGGGCTACACCTTC. The encoded protein is CASSRGSGGYTF.

J is TRBJ2-1 and V is TRBV20-1; D uncertain. The CDR3 is 18 amino acids. V gave up 3 bases and J gave up 0 bases, with 21 bases separating them. Germline V gene sequence: CDR1 DFQATT, CDR2 SNEGSKA (reference sequence). The CDR3 DNA reads TGCAGTGCTAGGGTTACGATGGGCCCCGGTAACTCCTACAATGAGCAGTTCTTC. Amino acids: CSARVTMGPGNSYNEQFF.

The chain joins TRBV6-5 to TRBJ2-1; D might be TRBD2 (5 bases). Germline-derived CDR1 and CDR2 are MNHEY and SVGAGI. Trimming removed 0 bases from V and 3 bases from J, with 15 bases in between. This CDR3 comprises 17 residues. The CDR3 DNA reads TGTGCCAGCAGTTACTCTATCGCTGGTCGGGACTACAATGAGCAGTTCTTC. It codes for CASSYSIAGRDYNEQFF.

The V call is TRBV6-1, the J call TRBJ2-7; D not resolved. The germline V gene encodes CDR1 MNHNS and CDR2 SASEGT. Trimming stripped 3 bases from V and 2 bases from J, with 14 bases between. CDR3 size: 15 residues. CDR3 loop: CASSDTSRPTYEQYF. DNA for the CDR3: TGTGCCAGCAGTGACACGTCCCGTCCCACCTACGAGCAGTACTTC.

This chain links TRBV20-1 with TRBJ2-7; TRBD2 matches 9 bases. J gave up 3 bases and V 2 bases, and 11 bases lay outside the gene matches. The CDR3 contains 16 residues. Per the germline V gene, CDR1 is DFQATT and CDR2 is SNEGSKA (reference sequence). This chain's CDR3 is CSARSRTSVGNYEQYF. The CDR3 DNA follows: TGCAGTGCTAGATCCCGGACTAGCGTGGGGAACTACGAGCAGTACTTC.

A few counts support this clonotype. The rearrangement links TRBV5-1 to TRBJ2-1; perhaps D is TRBD1 or TRBD2 (6 bases each). V lost 0 bases to trimming and J lost 7 bases, with 17 bases between them. The CDR3 covers 16 residues. Germline assignment: CDR1 SGHRS and CDR2 YFSETQ. CDR3: CASSLGPGARGNEQFF. The DNA of the CDR3 is TGCGCCAGCAGCTTGGGACCGGGGGCGCGAGGGAATGAGCAGTTCTTC.

This clonotype appeared a few times. V usage is TRBV5-6 and J usage is TRBJ2-7; D remains unclear. The germline gives CDR1 SGHDT, CDR2 YYEEEE. V was pared by 2 bases and J by 6 bases, with 15 bases between. The CDR3 runs 14 residues. The CDR3 region is CASSLSGLPIEQYF. For the CDR3, the DNA is TGTGCCAGCAGCTTATCAGGTCTCCCCATCGAGCAGTACTTC.

The chain recombines TRBV20-1 with TRBJ1-5; possible D gene TRBD1, 5 bases. The CDR3 consists of 15 residues. Germline CDR1 and CDR2: DFQATT and SNEGSKA (reference sequence). V lost 2 bases to trimming and J lost 3 bases, with 14 bases between them. The CDR3, as DNA: TGCAGTGCTAGAAGAGGTTTGGGGGACAATCAGCCCCAGCATTTT. Translation: CSARRGLGDNQPQHF.

The V call is TRBV7-3, the J call TRBJ2-2, with 12 bases lining up with TRBD2. After removal of 6 bases from V and 5 bases from J, the junction contained 1 base not matched to a gene. Germline V gene data show CDR1 as SGHTA and CDR2 as FQGTGA. CDR3 length equals 14 residues. The DNA of the CDR3 is TGTGCCAGCAGTACTAGCGGGGGGACCGGGGAGCTGTTTTTT. Translating gives CASSTSGGTGELFF.

Ten or more counts support this clonotype. The chain employs TRBV6-5 and TRBJ1-2; the D gene is possibly TRBD1 (5 bases). Germline CDR1 is MNHEY and CDR2 is SVGAGI. The length of the CDR3 is 12 residues. V was cut by 7 bases and J by 6 bases, with 12 bases left in between. For the CDR3, the DNA is TGTGCCAGCACCGGACATCGGGATGGCTACACCTTC. Protein: CASTGHRDGYTF.

This clonotype was picked up many times. The V and J genes are TRBV5-6 and TRBJ1-1, with 7 bases lining up with TRBD1. The germline V gene encodes CDR1 SGHDT and CDR2 YYEEEE. Unmatched junction bases numbered 5, after V lost 1 base and J lost 5 bases. CDR3 length: 14 residues. CDR3 loop: CASSLWKGATEAFF. The CDR3 bases are TGTGCCAGCAGCTTGTGGAAGGGGGCGACTGAAGCTTTCTTT.

This clonotype has more than one count but fewer than ten. The chain is built from TRBV4-1 and TRBJ2-1; the D gene is possibly TRBD2 (6 bases). The CDR3 runs 16 residues. Germline CDR1 MGHRA, CDR2 YSYEKL. V lost 0 bases and J 6 bases, leaving 15 bases between the germline ends. The CDR3 spells CASSQERSEGSNEQFF. DNA of the CDR3: TGCGCCAGCAGCCAAGAAAGGTCGGAGGGATCCAATGAGCAGTTCTTC.

This clonotype was recorded a few times. The genes are TRBV7-6 and TRBJ2-2; TRBD1 aligns across 7 bases. After removal of 7 bases from V and 7 bases from J, the junction contained 9 bases not matched to a gene. The germline CDR1 and CDR2 sequences are SGHVS and FNYEAQ. The CDR3 has 14 amino acids. The CDR3 nucleotides read TGTGCCAGCAACCCCAGGGGGTTGTACGGGGAGCTGTTTTTT. This translates into CASNPRGLYGELFF. The full variable domain, with the rest looked up from reference TRBV7-6 and TRBJ2-2, is GAGVSQSPRYKVTKRGQDVALRCDPISGHVSLYWYRQALGQGPEFLTYFNYEAQQDKSGLPNDRFSAERPEGSISTLTIQRTEQRDSAMYRCASNPRGLYGELFFGEGSRLTVL.

This clonotype was picked up a small number of times. This chain links TRBV5-1 with TRBJ2-7; perhaps TRBD2 as D (6 bases). Germline loops: CDR1 SGHRS, CDR2 YFSETQ. Between the trimmed V and J ends, which lost 4 bases and 0 bases, there was a span of 17 bases. This CDR3 is 16 amino acids long. This CDR3 reads CASSDPGLGTSYEQYF. CDR3 nucleotide sequence: TGCGCCAGCAGCGACCCGGGACTGGGGACCTCCTACGAGCAGTACTTC.

This clonotype was found a few times. The V call is TRBV20-1, the J call TRBJ2-7, with D uncertain. From germline, CDR1 is DFQATT and CDR2 SNEGSKA (reference sequence). Between the trimmed V and J ends, which lost 3 bases and 3 bases, there was a span of 12 bases. There are 13 residues in the CDR3. The CDR3 reads CSAREPPHYEQYF. The CDR3 DNA sequence: TGCAGTGCTAGGGAACCACCCCACTACGAGCAGTACTTC.

This clonotype is medium-sized by share. This rearrangement joins TRBV25-1 to TRBJ2-7; 8 bases agree with TRBD1. Germline CDR1 is MGHDK and CDR2 is SYGVNS. J lost 3 bases, V lost 1 base, and 5 bases had no gene match. The CDR3 is 15 amino acids. DNA for the CDR3: TGTGCCAGCAGTGAATCCGGACAGGGTTACTACGAGCAGTACTTC. Translating it yields CASSESGQGYYEQYF.

The gene calls are TRBV2 and TRBJ2-2; D might be TRBD2 (5 bases). This CDR3 is 14 amino acids long. The germline V and J ends were trimmed by 8 bases and 7 bases, with 17 bases remaining between them. Germline V lookup: CDR1 SNHLY, CDR2 FYNNEI. The CDR3 loop reads CASRNNRGYGELFF. CDR3 nucleotide sequence: TGTGCCAGCCGAAACAACCGAGGGTACGGGGAGCTGTTTTTT.

CDR3 nucleotides: TGTGCCAGCAGGCAGACAGGGCACATCTACAATGAGCAGTTCTTC. Protein product: CASRQTGHIYNEQFF. The V and J genes are TRBV12-3 or TRBV12-4 and TRBJ2-1; 7 nucleotides align to TRBD1. This CDR3 is built from 15 residues. V lost 6 bases, J lost 3 bases, and 8 bases stayed unmatched.

In its sample, this clonotype was seen many times. The CDR3 spells CASSSVLGHLSGNTIYF. CDR3 nucleotides: TGTGCCAGCAGTTCGGTTCTGGGTCACCTCTCTGGAAACACCATATATTTT. This chain uses TRBV11-2 with TRBJ1-3; D remains ambiguous. This CDR3 spans 17 amino acids. The ends were cut back, 6 bases at V and 0 bases at J, with 18 bases in the middle. Germline V gives CDR1 SGHAT, CDR2 FQNNGV.

Only a few counts were recorded for this clonotype. The rearrangement links TRBV12-3 or TRBV12-4 to TRBJ2-1, with 9 bases aligning to TRBD1. Trimming removed 5 bases from V and 14 bases from J; junction bases left unmatched: 7. This CDR3 comprises 12 residues. CDR3 sequence: CASSDRDRAKFF. The CDR3, as DNA: TGTGCCAGCAGTGACCGGGACAGGGCGAAGTTCTTC.

This clonotype has more than one count but fewer than ten. The CDR3 sequence is CSVESREGSTEAFF. Written as DNA, the CDR3 is TGCAGCGTTGAGTCCAGGGAGGGAAGCACTGAAGCTTTCTTT. The chain has TRBV29-1 and TRBJ1-1; TRBD1 might be the D (5 bases). The V gene lost 3 bases and the J gene lost 4 bases, with 15 bases spanning the gap. Looked up from germline, CDR1 is SQVTM and CDR2 is ANQGSEA. This CDR3 region has 14 residues.

V and J are TRBV5-1 and TRBJ2-7; maybe TRBD2 (5 bases). This CDR3 has 13 residues. Germline lookup yields CDR1 SGHRS and CDR2 YFSETQ. Trimming removed 4 bases from V and 3 bases from J, with 11 bases in between. CDR3 sequence reads: CASSLAPNYEQYF. For the CDR3, the DNA is TGCGCCAGCAGCCTAGCCCCAAACTACGAGCAGTACTTC.

This rearrangement joins TRBV29-1 to TRBJ1-1; a weak D match, TRBD1 (6 bases). The V gene's germline CDR1 is SQVTM and CDR2 ANQGSEA. V dropped 5 bases and J dropped 1 base, with 11 bases sitting between them. CDR3 length equals 13 residues. The CDR3, as DNA: TGCAGCGTTCAGGACAGAACGAACACTGAAGCTTTCTTT. Translating it yields CSVQDRTNTEAFF.

This clonotype was seen more than once but under ten times. The gene calls are TRBV5-1 and TRBJ1-4; no definite D call. The germline V gene has CDR1 SGHRS and CDR2 YFSETQ. The CDR3 is made up of 14 amino acids. Trimming pared 0 bases from V and 11 bases from J, leaving 14 bases between. The CDR3 nucleotides read TGCGCCAGCAGCTTGGCCATGGTATCCGGGAAACTGTTTTTT. As protein: CASSLAMVSGKLFF.

This clonotype was recorded at least ten times. The chain carries TRBV2 and TRBJ2-2, with D maybe TRBD1 (5 bases). This CDR3 is 13 amino acids long. Germline V CDR1 and CDR2: SNHLY, FYNNEI. V was cut by 7 bases and J by 4 bases, with 10 bases left in between. CDR3 DNA: TGTGCCAGCAACGACAGAGGCACCGGGGAGCTGTTTTTT. It specifies CASNDRGTGELFF.

The V gene is TRBV5-1, the J gene TRBJ2-2; TRBD1 might be the D (6 bases). Germline assignment: CDR1 SGHRS and CDR2 YFSETQ. The germline V and J ends were trimmed by 8 bases and 3 bases, with 20 bases remaining between them. This CDR3 is 16 amino acids long. The CDR3, as DNA: TGCGCCAGAAGTAGGACCGGACAGTCGTACACCGGGGAGCTGTTTTTT. Its protein is CARSRTGQSYTGELFF.

This sequence joins TRBV7-8 and TRBJ1-3; D possibly corresponds to TRBD1 (5 bases). V shed 5 bases and J shed 3 bases, with 11 bases lying between them. The germline CDR1 and CDR2 sequences are SGHVS and FQNEAQ. CDR3 size: 14 residues. DNA for the CDR3: TGTGCCAGCAGCCCTCCAGGGTTTGGAAACACCATATATTTT. As protein: CASSPPGFGNTIYF.

There are a few counts of this clonotype. The genes are TRBV20-1 and TRBJ2-3; D is ambiguous. CDR1 is DFQATT and CDR2 is SNEGSKA in the germline V gene (reference sequence). Trimming took off 3 bases at V and 6 bases at J, with 13 bases between the two ends. CDR3 size: 13 residues. The CDR3: CSASGLVGDTQYF. The CDR3 region has the DNA TGCAGTGCTAGCGGCCTGGTGGGGGATACGCAGTATTTT.

This clonotype has just a few counts. This chain links TRBV10-3 with TRBJ2-2; D may be TRBD1 (5 bases). The V and J ends lost 6 bases and 1 base respectively, with 12 bases between them. Germline V gene lookup returns CDR1 ENHRY and CDR2 SYGVKD. The CDR3 length is 15 residues. The CDR3 coding sequence is TGTGCCATCAGAAGTGACAGACAGAACACCGGGGAGCTGTTTTTT. Translating it yields CAIRSDRQNTGELFF.